This T cell receptor beta chain emerged from a study of CD8 T cells in ankylosing spondylitis. Study-wide points: Matched ankylosing spondylitis synovial fluid reportedly showed significant enrichment of disease-linked clones. What seemed typical of ankylosing spondylitis blood was a TCR beta motif built from about 8 highly homologous variants. Certain motif variants had earlier appeared in reactive arthritis synovial fluid and blood.

The table lists this clonotype with many counts. Antigen specificity is unknown. TCRdb analysed the 5' RACE reads with MiXCR anew, one entry per CDR3 protein. The table records roughly 200,000 distinct CDR3 sequences, roughly 24% of them present only once. Sequenced: blood, either unsorted or a sorted T cell fraction (not recorded which). The sequence was collected from a male donor with ankylosing spondylitis or in good health (not recorded which).

The chain's CDR3 is CSARKGSGANVLTF. CDR3 nucleotide sequence: TGCAGTGCTAGGAAGGGTTCCGGGGCCAACGTCCTGACTTTC. V usage is TRBV20-1 and J usage is TRBJ2-6; D ambiguous. V dropped 3 bases and J dropped 4 bases, with 10 bases sitting between them. CDR1 DFQATT and CDR2 SNEGSKA come from the germline V gene (reference sequence). The CDR3 is 14 amino acids.